This entry features one T cell receptor (beta chain) sequence. Its target is not known. Sampling of alopecia areata patients yielded lesional scalp punch biopsies as well as peripheral blood. Germline V gene lookup returns CDR1 LGHNA and CDR2 YSLEER. CDR3 length equals 16 residues. The V gene end was trimmed by 0 bases and the J gene end by 5 bases; junction bases not matched to a gene: 6. TCR sequencing used cDNA made by reverse transcription of extracted RNA. The data were produced by immunoSEQ multiplex PCR, yet TCRdb's version contains in-frame clones alone and is incomplete. The table has 180,000 or so clones, roughly 59% seen once; the top ten hold 1.7%. This specimen belongs to a study of CD8+ T cells in alopecia areata. The study, taken as a whole, reports: Clonality exceeded that of normal scalp in lesional scalp, most notably in alopecia totalis/universalis.

This receptor was obtained from a human donor with alopecia areata. V is TRBV4-3 and J is TRBJ2-2; the match to TRBD2 covers 7 bases. Sequenced here: CD4+ T cells sorted from blood, sampled at week 0. CDR3 sequence: CASSQELGLGTGELFF. Here the CDR3 DNA reads TGCGCCAGCAGCCAAGAGTTAGGACTAGGGACCGGGGAGCTGTTTTTT.